These 4 T cell receptor beta chains originate from one sample sequenced in a study of T cell responses to AZD1222 COVID-19 vaccine (dated by TCRdb to the early 2020s). Sample time point, as interpreted from the label and publication: about 28 days (+/-7) after the second vaccine dose. Library preparation employed the immunoSEQ multiplex PCR assay. Imported from immuneACCESS, the table was reduced by TCRdb to in-frame sequences with V and J called. These copies leave out some clones; in studies compared against another copy, an unresolved V gene accounts for under half, and the cause of the remainder is not known. The sample includes about 31,000 clones, with approximately 90% observed a single time. 14% of the sample belongs to the ten largest clones. The specimen was peripheral blood, collected 28 days after the second AZD1222 dose. The source of these receptors is an adult who received the AZD1222 COVID-19 vaccine.

This chain links TRBV6-2 or TRBV6-3 with TRBJ1-1; 10 bases map to TRBD1. Germline loops: CDR1 MNHEY, CDR2 SVGEGT. Trimming cost V 2 bases and J 4 bases; bases outside gene matches: 16. The CDR3 runs 19 residues. CDR3 bases: TGTGCCAGCAGTTACGACCCAGGAGGACAGGGGGTATGGCGCACTGAAGCTTTCTTT. Encoded protein: CASSYDPGGQGVWRTEAFF.

The CDR3 reads CASSQEQGAGNTIYF. CDR3 DNA sequence: TGTGCCAGCAGCCAAGAACAGGGGGCCGGAAACACCATATATTTT. This sequence joins TRBV3-1 (or the pseudogene TRBV3-2) and TRBJ1-3; 9 bases match TRBD1. Germline CDR1 LGHDT, CDR2 YNNKEL (reference sequence). Unmatched junction bases numbered 1, after V lost 0 bases and J lost 4 bases. The CDR3 spans 15 residues.

The chain links TRBV6-5 to TRBJ2-7; 7 nucleotides line up with TRBD1. Germline CDR1 MNHEY, CDR2 SVGAGI. CDR3 length: 14 residues. With 6 bases clipped from V and 3 bases from J, the junction kept 8 bases outside the gene matches. This CDR3 reads CASRVTGTIYEQYF. For the CDR3, the DNA is TGTGCCAGCAGGGTGACAGGGACAATCTACGAGCAGTACTTC.

The chain links TRBV6-4 to TRBJ2-1; a possible D gene is TRBD2 (5 bases). Trimming removed 10 bases at V and 7 bases at J, with 17 bases between. Germline CDR1 reads MRHNA; CDR2 reads SNTAGT. The CDR3 covers 13 residues. As DNA, the CDR3 is TGTGCCAACCGAGGGTTGAGCGGAAATGAGCAGTTCTTC. Translating it yields CANRGLSGNEQFF.